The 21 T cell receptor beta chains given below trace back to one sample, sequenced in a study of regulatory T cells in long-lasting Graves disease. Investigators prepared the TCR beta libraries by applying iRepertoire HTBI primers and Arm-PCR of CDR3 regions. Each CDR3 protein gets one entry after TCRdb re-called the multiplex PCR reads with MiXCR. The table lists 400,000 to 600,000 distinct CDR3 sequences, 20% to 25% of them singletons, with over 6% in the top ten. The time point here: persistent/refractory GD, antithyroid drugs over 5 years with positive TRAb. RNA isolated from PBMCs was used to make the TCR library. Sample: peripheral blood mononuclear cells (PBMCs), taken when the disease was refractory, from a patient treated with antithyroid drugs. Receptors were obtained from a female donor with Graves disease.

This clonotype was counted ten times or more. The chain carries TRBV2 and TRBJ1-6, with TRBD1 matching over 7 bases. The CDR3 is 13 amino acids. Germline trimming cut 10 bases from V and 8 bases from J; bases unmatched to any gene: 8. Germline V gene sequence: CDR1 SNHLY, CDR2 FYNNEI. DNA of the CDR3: TGTGCCACCAGGGGACAGCAGGATTCACCCCTCCACTTT. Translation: CATRGQQDSPLHF.

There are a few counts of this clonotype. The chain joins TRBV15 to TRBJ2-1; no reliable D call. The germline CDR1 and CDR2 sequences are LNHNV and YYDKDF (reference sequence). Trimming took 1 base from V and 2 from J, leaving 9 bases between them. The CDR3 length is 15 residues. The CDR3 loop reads CATSRVVVAYNEQFF. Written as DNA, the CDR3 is TGTGCCACCAGCAGAGTGGTGGTAGCCTACAATGAGCAGTTCTTC.

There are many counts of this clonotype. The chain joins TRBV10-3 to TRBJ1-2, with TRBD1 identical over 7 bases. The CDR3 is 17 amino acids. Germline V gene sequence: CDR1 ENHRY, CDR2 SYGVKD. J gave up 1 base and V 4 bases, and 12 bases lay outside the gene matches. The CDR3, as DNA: TGTGCCATCAGTGGACAGGGAATGGGACACAATAACTATGGCTACACCTTC. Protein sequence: CAISGQGMGHNNYGYTF.

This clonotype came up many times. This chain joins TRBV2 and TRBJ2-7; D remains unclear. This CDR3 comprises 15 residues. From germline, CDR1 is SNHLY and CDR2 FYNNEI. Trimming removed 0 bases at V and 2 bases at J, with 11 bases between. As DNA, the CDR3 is TGTGCCAGCAGTGAAGCGGCACCTGAGGCCTACGAGCAGTACTTC. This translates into CASSEAAPEAYEQYF. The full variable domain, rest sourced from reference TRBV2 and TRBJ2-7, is EPEVTQTPSHQVTQMGQEVILRCVPISNHLYFYWYRQILGQKVEFLVSFYNNEISEKSEIFDDQFSVERPDGSNFTLKIRSTKLEDSAMYFCASSEAAPEAYEQYFGPGTRLTVT.

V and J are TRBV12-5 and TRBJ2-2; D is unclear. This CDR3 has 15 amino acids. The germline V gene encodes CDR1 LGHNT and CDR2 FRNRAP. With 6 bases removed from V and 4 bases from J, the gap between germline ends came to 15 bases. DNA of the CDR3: TGTGCTAGTGGCCCGAGTCTTATGGTCACCGGGGAGCTGTTTTTT. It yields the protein CASGPSLMVTGELFF.

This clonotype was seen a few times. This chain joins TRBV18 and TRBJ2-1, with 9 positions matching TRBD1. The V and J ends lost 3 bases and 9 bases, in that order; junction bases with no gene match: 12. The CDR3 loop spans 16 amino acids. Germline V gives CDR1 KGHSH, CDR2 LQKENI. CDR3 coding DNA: TGTGCCAGCTCACCCCGGGACAGGGTCGTGGAGGGTGAGCAGTTCTTC. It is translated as CASSPRDRVVEGEQFF.

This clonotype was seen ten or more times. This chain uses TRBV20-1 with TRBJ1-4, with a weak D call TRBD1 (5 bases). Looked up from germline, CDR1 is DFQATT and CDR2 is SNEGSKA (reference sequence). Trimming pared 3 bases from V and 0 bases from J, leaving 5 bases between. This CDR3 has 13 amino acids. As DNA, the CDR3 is TGCAGTGCTAGGGGGGCAACTAATGAAAAACTGTTTTTT. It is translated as CSARGATNEKLFF.

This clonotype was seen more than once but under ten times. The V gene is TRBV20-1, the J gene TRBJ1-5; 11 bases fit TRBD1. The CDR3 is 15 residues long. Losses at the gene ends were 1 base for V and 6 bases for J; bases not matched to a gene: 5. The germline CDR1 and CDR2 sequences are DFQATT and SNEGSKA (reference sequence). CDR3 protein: CSARGTGGAGQPQHF. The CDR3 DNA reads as TGCAGTGCTAGAGGGACAGGGGGCGCGGGTCAGCCCCAGCATTTT.

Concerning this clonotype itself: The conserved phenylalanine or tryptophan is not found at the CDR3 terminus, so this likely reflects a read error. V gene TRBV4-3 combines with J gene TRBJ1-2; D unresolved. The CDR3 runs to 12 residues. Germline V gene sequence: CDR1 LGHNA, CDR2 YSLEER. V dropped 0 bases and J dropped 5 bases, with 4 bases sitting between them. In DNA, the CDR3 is TGCGCCAGCAGCCAAGATGGGTATGGCTACACCCTC. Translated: CASSQDGYGYTL.

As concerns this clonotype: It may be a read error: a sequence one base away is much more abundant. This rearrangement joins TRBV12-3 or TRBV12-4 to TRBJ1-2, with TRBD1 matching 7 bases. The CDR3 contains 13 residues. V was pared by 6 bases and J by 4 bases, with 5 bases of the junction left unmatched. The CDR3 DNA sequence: TGTGCCAGCAGAGGACAGGCGGGCTATGGCTACACCTTC. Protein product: CASRGQAGYGYTF.

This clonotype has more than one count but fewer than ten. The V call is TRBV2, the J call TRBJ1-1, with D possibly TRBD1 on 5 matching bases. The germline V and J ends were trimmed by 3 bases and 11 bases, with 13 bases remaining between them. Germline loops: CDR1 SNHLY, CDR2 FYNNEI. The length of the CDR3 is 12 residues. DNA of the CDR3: TGTGCCAGCAGTGACTGGGGCGGAGAGGCTTTCTTT. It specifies CASSDWGGEAFF.

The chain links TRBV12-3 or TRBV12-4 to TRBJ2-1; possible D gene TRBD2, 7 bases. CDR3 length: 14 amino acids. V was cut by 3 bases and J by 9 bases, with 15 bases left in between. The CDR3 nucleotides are TGTGCCAGCAGTTTGAGGGGGGGCTGGGGTGAGCAGTTCTTC. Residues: CASSLRGGWGEQFF.

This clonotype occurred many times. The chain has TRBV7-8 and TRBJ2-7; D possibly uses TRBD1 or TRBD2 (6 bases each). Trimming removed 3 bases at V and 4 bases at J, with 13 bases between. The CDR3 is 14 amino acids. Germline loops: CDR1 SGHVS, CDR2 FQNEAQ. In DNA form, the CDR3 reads TGTGCCAGCAGCTTGGGGGGCTGGATTTACGAGCAGTACTTC. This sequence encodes CASSLGGWIYEQYF.

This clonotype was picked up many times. CDR3 nucleotide sequence: TGTGCCAGCAGTTCCCGCGGACACTCATTTGGTTTGACTGAAGCTTTCTTT. Translated: CASSSRGHSFGLTEAFF. The V and J genes are TRBV27 and TRBJ1-1; D may be TRBD1 (5 bases). V lost 4 bases and J lost 5, with 23 bases in between. Germline-derived CDR1 and CDR2 are MNHEY and SMNVEV (reference sequence). The CDR3 has 17 amino acids.

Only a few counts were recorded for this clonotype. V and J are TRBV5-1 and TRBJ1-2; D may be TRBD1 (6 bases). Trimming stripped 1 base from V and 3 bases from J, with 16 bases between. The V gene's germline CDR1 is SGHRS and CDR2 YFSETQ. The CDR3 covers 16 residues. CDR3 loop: CASSLSLEGGDYGYTF. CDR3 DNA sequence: TGCGCCAGCAGCTTGTCCCTTGAGGGGGGGGACTATGGCTACACCTTC.

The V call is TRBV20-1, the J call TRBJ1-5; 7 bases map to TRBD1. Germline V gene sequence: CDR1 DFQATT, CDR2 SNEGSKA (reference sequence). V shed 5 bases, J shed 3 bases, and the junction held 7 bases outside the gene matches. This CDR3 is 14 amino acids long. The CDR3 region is CSASDRVPNQPQHF. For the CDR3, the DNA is TGCAGTGCTTCCGACAGGGTCCCCAATCAGCCCCAGCATTTT.

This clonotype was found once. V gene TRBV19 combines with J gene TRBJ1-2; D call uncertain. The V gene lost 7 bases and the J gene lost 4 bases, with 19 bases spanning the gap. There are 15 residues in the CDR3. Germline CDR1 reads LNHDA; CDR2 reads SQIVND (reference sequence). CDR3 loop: CASNPNSGGGYGYTF. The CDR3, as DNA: TGTGCCAGTAATCCAAACTCGGGAGGAGGCTATGGCTACACCTTC.

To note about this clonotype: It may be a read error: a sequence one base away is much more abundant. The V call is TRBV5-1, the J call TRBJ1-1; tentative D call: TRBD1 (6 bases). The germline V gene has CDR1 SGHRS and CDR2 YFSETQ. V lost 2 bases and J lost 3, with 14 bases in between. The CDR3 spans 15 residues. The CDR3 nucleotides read TGCGCCAGCAGCTTCTGGGGCAGGGGCGACACTGAAGCTTTCTTT. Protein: CASSFWGRGDTEAFF.

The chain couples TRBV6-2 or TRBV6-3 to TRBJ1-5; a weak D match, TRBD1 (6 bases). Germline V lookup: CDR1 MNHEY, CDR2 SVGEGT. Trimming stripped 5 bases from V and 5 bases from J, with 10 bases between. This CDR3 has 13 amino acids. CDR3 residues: CASSTGKDQPQHF. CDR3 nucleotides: TGTGCCAGCAGTACAGGGAAGGATCAGCCCCAGCATTTT.

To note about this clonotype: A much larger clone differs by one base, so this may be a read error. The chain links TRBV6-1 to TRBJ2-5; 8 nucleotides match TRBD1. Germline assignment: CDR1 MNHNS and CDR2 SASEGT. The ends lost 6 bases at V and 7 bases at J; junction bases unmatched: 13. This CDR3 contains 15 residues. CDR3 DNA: TGTGCCAGCAGCACCGGGACAGGAGGGTTGGGGACCCAGTACTTC. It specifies CASSTGTGGLGTQYF.

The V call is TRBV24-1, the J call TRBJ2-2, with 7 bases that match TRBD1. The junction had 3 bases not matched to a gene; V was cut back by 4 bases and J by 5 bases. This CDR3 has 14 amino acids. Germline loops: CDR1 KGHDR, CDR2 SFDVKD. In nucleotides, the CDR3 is TGTGCCACCAGTGAAACAGGGGATACCGGGGAGCTGTTTTTT. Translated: CATSETGDTGELFF.